This TCR beta chain was sequenced in a study of cytomegalovirus exposure and HLA in healthy donors (dated by TCRdb to 2016 to 2017). Background for the entire study: A later analysis indicated that the 95 to 150 validation repertoires were generated on the platform also employed for the roughly 650 repertoires of the first cohort. To predict cytomegalovirus infection status, the study brought together high-throughput TCR immunosequencing, statistical association of individual TCRs with disease status, and machine learning. Along with the 666-subject first cohort, a separate validation cohort of approximately 110 different subjects was used. The study aimed to test whether signatures of past pathogen exposure could be identified by cataloging public T cell receptors.

About this clone itself: No cognate antigen has been identified for it. Nothing much larger sits one base from this clone, and base qualities are not available.

Separate from the approximately 670-subject first cohort, the validation cohort of about 120 subjects was the group to which the donors belonged. The library was built by means of the immunoSEQ multiplex PCR assay. The original pipeline was this. A statistical classification framework was built for diagnosing cytomegalovirus status from the catalog of TCR beta chain sequences. Imported from immuneACCESS, the table was reduced by TCRdb to in-frame sequences with V and J called. These copies leave out some clones; in studies compared against another copy, an unresolved V gene accounts for under half, and the cause of the remainder is not known. The V and J calls and clone size are taken from that table; D and trimming were inferred from the DNA. Recorded for this sample are 130,000 or so clones; 70% to 90% of them occurred a single time. The ten largest account for around 1.9% of the sample. Here is what the overall study found, with its caveats: In a later analysis, TCRs clustered in the first cohort were found to also tend to co-occur in the 110 or so validation repertoires, with approximately 95% of cluster scores above 0. The classifier was reported to diagnose cytomegalovirus status with high specificity and sensitivity in both the original cohort and the validation cohort. Most TCR sequences were observed very rarely across donors, whereas some public TCRs were present in many individuals. In the study, roughly 160 TCR beta chains were listed as associated with cytomegalovirus. A few of the identified cytomegalovirus-associated TCR beta chains were confirmed in vitro to be specific for cytomegalovirus antigens. The authors suggested that the approach could potentially be generalized to other disease states and immunological phenotypes. The validation cohort had no HLA typing available for a later analysis, so co-occurrence within that cohort was assessed over all 130 or so repertoires.

Sequencing input: PBMCs. The origin of this receptor is a woman aged 25 to 39 in good health and CMV-seronegative.

The CDR3 in this case is CASGNLQGSTDTQYF. The DNA sequence is as follows: TGTGCTAGTGGTAACTTACAGGGGAGCACAGATACGCAGTATTTT. The receptor chain draws on TRBV12-5 and TRBJ2-3; a stretch of 7 junction bases matches TRBD1. The CDR3 covers 15 residues, taking in both the cysteine and the phenylalanine. Only the CDR3 DNA stays, 45 bases, in frame from base 1. Sequences LGHNT (CDR1) and FRNRAP (CDR2) are obtained from the germline V gene. The germline V and J ends show losses of 5 bases and 0 bases respectively, and no gene match explains 5 bases of the junction.